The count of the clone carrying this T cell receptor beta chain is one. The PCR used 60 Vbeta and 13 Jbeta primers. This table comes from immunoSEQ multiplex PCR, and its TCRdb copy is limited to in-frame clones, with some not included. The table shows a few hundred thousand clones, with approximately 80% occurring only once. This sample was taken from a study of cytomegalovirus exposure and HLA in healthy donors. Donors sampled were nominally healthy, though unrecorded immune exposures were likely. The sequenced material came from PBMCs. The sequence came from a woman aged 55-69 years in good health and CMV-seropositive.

The chain's CDR3 is CASSPIPGPLNEQYF. As DNA, the CDR3 is TGTGCCAGCAGCCCCATCCCGGGTCCCCTCAACGAGCAGTACTTC. This chain joins TRBV7-8 and TRBJ2-7; D gene ambiguous. This CDR3 contains 15 residues. With 5 bases removed from V and 5 bases from J, the gap between germline ends came to 19 bases. Germline CDR1 is SGHVS and CDR2 is FQNEAQ.